The rows below give T cell receptor beta chains drawn from one sample of a study of blood T cell repertoires in COVID-19. Data came from immunoSEQ multiplex PCR; TCRdb stores just in-frame clones and leaves some out. The data show more than 140,000 clones, with around 84% seen just once and roughly 6.8% held by the top ten. Sequenced input: peripheral blood. The receptor set was obtained from a woman between 45 and 60 years old in a cohort sampled during active or convalescent COVID-19. Each CDR3 is given with its conserved first and last residue. D genes are given only for firm matches. Clone sizes are given selectively: once, few, many, or a class where the clone is expanded.

clone_size: .; v_call: TRBV5-1; j_call: TRBJ2-3; d_call: .; cdr3_aa: CASSLGGTSTDTQYF; cdr3_nt: TGCGCCAGCAGCTTGGGCGGGACTAGCACAGATACGCAGTATTTT
clone_size: once; v_call: TRBV4-1; j_call: TRBJ2-1; d_call: .; cdr3_aa: CASSQAGFTVYNEQFF; cdr3_nt: TGCGCCAGCAGCCAAGCAGGGTTCACGGTATACAATGAGCAGTTCTTC
clone_size: .; v_call: TRBV29-1; j_call: TRBJ1-6; d_call: .; cdr3_aa: CSVSWDTNSPLHF; cdr3_nt: TGCAGCGTTTCTTGGGACACAAATTCACCCCTCCACTTT
clone_size: .; v_call: TRBV9; j_call: TRBJ2-1; d_call: TRBD2; cdr3_aa: CASGRGGEYNEQFF; cdr3_nt: TGTGCCAGCGGGCGGGGGGGTGAGTACAATGAGCAGTTCTTC
clone_size: few; v_call: TRBV6-6; j_call: TRBJ1-6; d_call: .; cdr3_aa: CASSYSTAGHSPLHF; cdr3_nt: TGTGCCAGCAGTTACTCGACAGCAGGTCATTCACCCCTCCACTTT
clone_size: .; v_call: TRBV30; j_call: TRBJ2-5; d_call: TRBD2; cdr3_aa: CAWSGGGGYGETQYF; cdr3_nt: TGTGCCTGGAGTGGAGGCGGGGGGTACGGAGAGACCCAGTACTTC
clone_size: .; v_call: TRBV3-1/TRBV3-2; j_call: TRBJ2-3; d_call: TRBD2; cdr3_aa: CASSDTGTRPGTQYF; cdr3_nt: TGTGCCAGCAGCGATACCGGGACTAGGCCGGGTACGCAGTATTTT
clone_size: .; v_call: TRBV5-1; j_call: TRBJ2-7; d_call: .; cdr3_aa: CASSLAPRRGATGGPYEQYF; cdr3_nt: TGCGCCAGCAGCTTGGCTCCGCGTCGGGGGGCGACGGGGGGCCCCTACGAGCAGTACTTC
clone_size: .; v_call: TRBV19; j_call: TRBJ1-3; d_call: .; cdr3_aa: CASSMGRRSGNTIYF; cdr3_nt: TGTGCCAGTAGTATGGGCAGGCGCTCTGGAAACACCATATATTTT
clone_size: .; v_call: TRBV3-1/TRBV3-2; j_call: TRBJ1-1; d_call: .; cdr3_aa: CASSQDDSWATEAFF; cdr3_nt: TGTGCCAGCAGCCAAGATGACAGTTGGGCCACTGAAGCTTTCTTT
clone_size: .; v_call: TRBV11-3; j_call: TRBJ1-3; d_call: .; cdr3_aa: CASSLTSASSGNTIYF; cdr3_nt: TGTGCCAGCAGCTTAACCTCCGCGTCCTCTGGAAACACCATATATTTT
clone_size: .; v_call: TRBV7-9; j_call: TRBJ2-5; d_call: TRBD1; cdr3_aa: CASSFFGQGETQYF; cdr3_nt: TGTGCCAGCAGCTTTTTTGGACAGGGAGAGACCCAGTACTTC
clone_size: many; v_call: TRBV7-9; j_call: TRBJ1-2; d_call: TRBD1; cdr3_aa: CASSATGGEGANYGYTF; cdr3_nt: TGTGCCAGCAGCGCAACAGGGGGGGAAGGAGCTAACTATGGCTACACCTTC
clone_size: .; v_call: TRBV10-3; j_call: TRBJ2-7; d_call: .; cdr3_aa: CAISEQGPPYEQYF; cdr3_nt: TGTGCCATCAGTGAGCAGGGGCCACCTTACGAGCAGTACTTC
clone_size: .; v_call: TRBV2; j_call: TRBJ1-2; d_call: .; cdr3_aa: CASSERGVSGYTF; cdr3_nt: TGTGCCAGCAGTGAACGGGGGGTGAGTGGCTACACCTTC
clone_size: once; v_call: TRBV7-8; j_call: TRBJ2-7; d_call: TRBD2; cdr3_aa: CASSSGTSGIYEQYF; cdr3_nt: TGTGCCAGCAGCTCCGGGACTAGCGGTATCTACGAGCAGTACTTC
clone_size: .; v_call: TRBV11-2; j_call: TRBJ2-6; d_call: TRBD1; cdr3_aa: CASSLARGTGYSGANVLTF; cdr3_nt: TGTGCCAGCAGCTTAGCCCGGGGGACAGGGTACTCTGGGGCCAACGTCCTGACTTTC
clone_size: .; v_call: TRBV6-6; j_call: TRBJ1-1; d_call: TRBD1; cdr3_aa: CASSYPPDRATEAFF; cdr3_nt: TGTGCCAGCAGTTACCCCCCGGACAGGGCCACTGAAGCTTTCTTT
clone_size: few; v_call: TRBV24-1; j_call: TRBJ2-3; d_call: .; cdr3_aa: CATSDPITDTQYF; cdr3_nt: TGTGCCACCAGTGATCCCATTACAGATACGCAGTATTTT
clone_size: once; v_call: TRBV18; j_call: TRBJ2-7; d_call: .; cdr3_aa: CASSPPSLGPYEQYF; cdr3_nt: TGTGCCAGCTCACCACCCTCCCTAGGCCCCTACGAGCAGTACTTC
clone_size: few; v_call: TRBV7-9; j_call: TRBJ2-2; d_call: TRBD2; cdr3_aa: CASSSGWGGTGELFF; cdr3_nt: TGTGCCAGCAGCTCCGGATGGGGGGGAACCGGGGAGCTGTTTTTT
clone_size: .; v_call: TRBV5-1; j_call: TRBJ1-2; d_call: .; cdr3_aa: CASSFQGNYGYTF; cdr3_nt: TGCGCCAGCAGCTTTCAGGGTAACTATGGCTACACCTTC
clone_size: .; v_call: TRBV10-3; j_call: TRBJ1-2; d_call: .; cdr3_aa: CAISESPGINYGYTF; cdr3_nt: TGTGCCATCAGTGAGTCCCCCGGGATCAACTATGGCTACACCTTC
clone_size: .; v_call: TRBV13; j_call: TRBJ1-3; d_call: .; cdr3_aa: CASSLERSGYSGNTIYF; cdr3_nt: TGTGCCAGCAGCTTAGAGAGGTCGGGTTACTCTGGAAACACCATATATTTT
clone_size: .; v_call: TRBV3-1/TRBV3-2; j_call: TRBJ2-1; d_call: TRBD1; cdr3_aa: CASSQSGQGSEQFF; cdr3_nt: TGTGCCAGCAGCCAATCGGGACAGGGGAGTGAGCAGTTCTTC
clone_size: .; v_call: TRBV25-1; j_call: TRBJ2-2; d_call: .; cdr3_aa: CASKGTGTLNTGELFF; cdr3_nt: TGTGCCAGCAAAGGAACCGGGACTTTGAACACCGGGGAGCTGTTTTTT
clone_size: .; v_call: TRBV2; j_call: TRBJ2-1; d_call: TRBD2; cdr3_aa: CASRLGLAAYNEQFF; cdr3_nt: TGTGCCAGCAGGTTGGGTCTAGCGGCCTACAATGAGCAGTTCTTC
clone_size: .; v_call: TRBV6-6; j_call: TRBJ2-3; d_call: .; cdr3_aa: CASTYPGADTQYF; cdr3_nt: TGTGCCAGCACCTATCCCGGGGCAGATACGCAGTATTTT
clone_size: .; v_call: TRBV19; j_call: TRBJ2-1; d_call: TRBD2; cdr3_aa: CASKKGRVEDNEQFF; cdr3_nt: TGTGCCAGTAAAAAAGGGAGGGTTGAGGACAATGAGCAGTTCTTC
clone_size: .; v_call: TRBV11-1; j_call: TRBJ1-3; d_call: TRBD1; cdr3_aa: CASSQPGTDENTIYF; cdr3_nt: TGTGCCAGCAGCCAACCCGGGACAGATGAAAACACCATATATTTT
clone_size: .; v_call: TRBV29-1; j_call: TRBJ1-5; d_call: .; cdr3_aa: CSVGDNEAQPQHF; cdr3_nt: TGCAGCGTGGGGGACAATGAGGCCCAGCCCCAGCATTTT
clone_size: .; v_call: TRBV29-1; j_call: TRBJ1-2; d_call: .; cdr3_aa: CSVEQGGYTF; cdr3_nt: TGCAGCGTTGAACAGGGAGGCTACACCTTC
clone_size: .; v_call: TRBV9; j_call: TRBJ1-6; d_call: .; cdr3_aa: CASSVDGSPLHF; cdr3_nt: TGTGCCAGCAGCGTAGACGGTTCACCCCTCCACTTT
clone_size: .; v_call: TRBV3-1/TRBV3-2; j_call: TRBJ1-3; d_call: .; cdr3_aa: CASSQRRGGDSGNTIYF; cdr3_nt: TGTGCCAGCAGCCAACGAAGGGGGGGGGACTCTGGAAACACCATATATTTT
clone_size: .; v_call: TRBV7-3; j_call: TRBJ1-6; d_call: .; cdr3_aa: CASSLQPDSPLHF; cdr3_nt: TGTGCCAGCAGCCTCCAACCGGATTCACCCCTCCACTTT
clone_size: few; v_call: TRBV7-2; j_call: TRBJ2-7; d_call: .; cdr3_aa: CASSLGPGNSYEQYF; cdr3_nt: TGTGCCAGCAGCTTAGGGCCGGGTAACTCCTACGAGCAGTACTTC
clone_size: .; v_call: TRBV30; j_call: TRBJ1-2; d_call: TRBD1; cdr3_aa: CAWSVRQGARNPGYTF; cdr3_nt: TGTGCCTGGAGTGTCCGACAGGGGGCAAGGAATCCTGGCTACACCTTC
clone_size: .; v_call: TRBV13; j_call: TRBJ1-1; d_call: .; cdr3_aa: CASSLSAGWGTEAFF; cdr3_nt: TGTGCCAGCAGCTTATCGGCGGGTTGGGGAACTGAAGCTTTCTTT
clone_size: .; v_call: TRBV19; j_call: TRBJ1-1; d_call: TRBD1; cdr3_aa: CASRGSGQGLIGNTEAFF; cdr3_nt: TGTGCCAGTAGAGGTTCGGGACAGGGATTAATCGGGAACACTGAAGCTTTCTTT
clone_size: .; v_call: TRBV20-1; j_call: TRBJ1-4; d_call: TRBD1; cdr3_aa: CSASDQLDRDIIF; cdr3_nt: TGCAGTGCTAGTGACCAACTTGACAGGGACATTATTTTT
clone_size: .; v_call: TRBV25-1; j_call: TRBJ1-2; d_call: TRBD1; cdr3_aa: CASRGTGGYGYTF; cdr3_nt: TGTGCCAGCAGGGGGACAGGGGGTTATGGCTACACCTTC
clone_size: .; v_call: TRBV24-1; j_call: TRBJ1-5; d_call: .; cdr3_aa: CATSDFSRYSNQPQHF; cdr3_nt: TGTGCCACCAGTGATTTTTCGCGTTATAGCAATCAGCCCCAGCATTTT
clone_size: .; v_call: TRBV23-1; j_call: TRBJ2-7; d_call: .; cdr3_aa: CASSPDRLPYEQYF; cdr3_nt: TGCGCCAGCAGTCCAGACAGGTTGCCCTACGAGCAGTACTTC
clone_size: .; v_call: TRBV5-1; j_call: TRBJ2-1; d_call: TRBD2; cdr3_aa: CASSLLAGGLQDEQFF; cdr3_nt: TGCGCCAGCAGCCTATTAGCGGGGGGGCTTCAAGATGAGCAGTTCTTC
clone_size: .; v_call: TRBV3-1/TRBV3-2; j_call: TRBJ1-5; d_call: .; cdr3_aa: CASSPGRGGNQPQHF; cdr3_nt: TGTGCCAGCAGCCCGGGCCGGGGGGGCAATCAGCCCCAGCATTTT
clone_size: .; v_call: TRBV5-1; j_call: TRBJ1-5; d_call: TRBD1; cdr3_aa: CASSYLQGGQPQHF; cdr3_nt: TGCGCCAGCAGCTATTTACAGGGGGGTCAGCCCCAGCATTTT